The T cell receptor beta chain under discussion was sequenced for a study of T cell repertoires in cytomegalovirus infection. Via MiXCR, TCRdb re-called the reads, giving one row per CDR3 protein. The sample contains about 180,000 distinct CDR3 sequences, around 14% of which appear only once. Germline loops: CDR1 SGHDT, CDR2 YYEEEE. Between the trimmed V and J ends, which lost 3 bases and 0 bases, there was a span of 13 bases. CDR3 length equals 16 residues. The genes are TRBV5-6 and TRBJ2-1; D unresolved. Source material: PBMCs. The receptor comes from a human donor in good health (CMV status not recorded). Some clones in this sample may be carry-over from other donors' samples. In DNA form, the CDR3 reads TGTGCCAGCAGCTCCTTCGCCCCGATCTCCTACAATGAGCAGTTCTTC. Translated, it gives CASSSFAPISYNEQFF.